Described below is a single T cell receptor beta chain sequence and its context. These data are taken from a study of control samples from healthy donors and cancer patients. The CDR3 totals 16 residues. The germline CDR1 and CDR2 sequences are SGHTA and FQGNSA. Trimming stripped 3 bases from V and 7 bases from J, with 16 bases between. This table comes from immunoSEQ multiplex PCR, and its TCRdb copy is limited to in-frame clones, with some not included. Of about 120,000 clones listed, around 89% are singletons. This sequence joins TRBV7-2 and TRBJ1-6; a weak D match, TRBD1 (5 bases). The sequence derives from a woman in her 70s in good health. Sequencing used blood. The CDR3 DNA is TGTGCCAGCAGCTTTTGGAGGGGCCTGGGGAATTCACCCCTCCACTTT. It yields the protein CASSFWRGLGNSPLHF.